The 32 T cell receptor beta chains in this list originate from one sample, sequenced in a study of early T cells in non-severe SARS-CoV-2 infection. One entry per CDR3 protein results from TCRdb running MiXCR on the 5' RACE reads. The sample shows fewer than 85,000 distinct CDR3 sequences, about a sixth of them seen only once. The sequencing sample was made of whole blood. These receptors all come from an adult who was a healthcare worker with PCR-confirmed SARS-CoV-2 infection or an uninfected control (not recorded which).

Comment on this clonotype: A much larger clone sits a single nucleotide away, making a read error possible. The J gene is TRBJ2-7, the V gene TRBV5-4, with 8 bases that match TRBD1. The germline CDR1 and CDR2 sequences are SGHNT and YYREEE (reference sequence). With 9 bases clipped from V and 4 bases from J, the junction kept 12 bases outside the gene matches. The CDR3 has 14 residues. Here the CDR3 reads CATETARTGYEQYF. The CDR3 DNA follows: TGTGCCACCGAAACAGCCAGGACAGGGTACGAGCAGTACTTC.

This rearrangement joins TRBV27 to TRBJ2-1; D call uncertain. The germline V gene encodes CDR1 MNHEY and CDR2 SMNVEV (reference sequence). The CDR3 consists of 14 residues. V lost 8 bases, J lost 0 bases, and 11 bases lay in between. The CDR3 sequence is CASGSHLSYNEQFF. The CDR3 DNA reads as TGTGCCAGCGGGTCGCACCTCTCCTACAATGAGCAGTTCTTC.

This clonotype was observed a few times. The chain recombines TRBV27 with TRBJ1-1; D is unclear. Trimming removed 3 bases at V and 4 bases at J, with 12 bases between. This CDR3 spans 14 amino acids. Germline V CDR1 and CDR2: MNHEY, SMNVEV (reference sequence). The CDR3 sequence: CASSFGGVGTEAFF. The CDR3 region has the DNA TGTGCCAGCAGTTTTGGCGGGGTGGGCACTGAAGCTTTCTTT.

This clonotype was recorded a few times. One end of the junction varies from germline; a read error may be responsible. The V and J genes are TRBV5-4 and TRBJ1-2; D possibly corresponds to TRBD1 (5 bases). The germline gives CDR1 SGHNT, CDR2 YYREEE (reference sequence). The CDR3 spans 17 residues. CDR3 sequence reads: CVSSLVQWGRFNYGYTF. Here the CDR3 DNA reads TGTGTCAGCAGCTTGGTGCAATGGGGCCGATTCAACTATGGCTACACCTTC.

J is TRBJ1-2 and V is TRBV19; 11 nucleotides match TRBD1. The ends lost 6 bases at V and 6 bases at J; junction bases unmatched: 12. This CDR3 has 16 residues. Germline V gene data show CDR1 as LNHDA and CDR2 as SQIVND (reference sequence). As DNA, the CDR3 is TGTGCCAGTAGGAGCCGGACAGGGGGCGTCTGGGATGGCTACACCTTC. It yields the protein CASRSRTGGVWDGYTF.

In this sample, this clonotype turned up a few times. The chain has TRBV9 and TRBJ2-7, with a possible D match to TRBD1 (6 bases). V lost 4 bases and J lost 0, with 14 bases in between. The CDR3 has 15 amino acids. Germline lookup yields CDR1 SGDLS and CDR2 YYNGEE. CDR3 loop: CASSPQGINSYEQYF. As DNA, the CDR3 is TGTGCCAGCAGCCCCCAGGGGATTAACTCCTACGAGCAGTACTTC.

This clonotype was detected a few times. The germline gene is not matched at one end of the junction; a read error may be the cause. This sequence joins TRBV6-1 and TRBJ2-1; D gene unclear. The germline CDR1 and CDR2 sequences are MNHNS and SASEGT. The CDR3 has 15 amino acids. The CDR3 DNA sequence: TGTGCCAGCAGCGAAGTGGCGAGCTCCTACAATGAGCAGTTCTTC. Its protein product is CASSEVASSYNEQFF.

This clonotype was observed a handful of times. The J gene is TRBJ2-5, the V gene TRBV29-1; 12 bases map to TRBD2. CDR1 is SQVTM, CDR2 ANQGSEA, per germline. Trimming removed 4 bases from V and 13 bases from J; junction bases left unmatched: 7. CDR3 size: 12 residues. This CDR3 is CSVGLAGADWYF. CDR3 DNA: TGCAGCGTTGGACTAGCGGGGGCCGACTGGTACTTC. The full variable domain, completed using reference TRBV29-1 and TRBJ2-5, is SAVISQKPSRDICQRGTSLTIQCQVDSQVTMMFWYRQQPGQSLTLIATANQGSEATYESGFVIDKFPISRPNLTFSTLTVSNMSPEDSSIYLCSVGLAGADWYFGPGTRLLVL.

The gene calls are TRBV28 and TRBJ2-1; a weak D match, TRBD2 (5 bases). Germline CDR1 is MDHEN and CDR2 is SYDVKM. The CDR3 consists of 15 residues. Trimming pared 2 bases from V and 8 bases from J, leaving 16 bases between. The CDR3 spells CASSLRENINHEQFF. In nucleotides, the CDR3 is TGTGCCAGCAGTTTACGGGAAAACATAAACCATGAGCAGTTCTTC.

This clonotype has just a few counts. The V and J genes are TRBV5-5 and TRBJ1-3; TRBD1 matches at 9 bases. Trimming removed 4 bases from V and 2 bases from J; junction bases left unmatched: 7. Germline V gene sequence: CDR1 SGHKS, CDR2 YYEKEE (reference sequence). The CDR3 loop spans 16 amino acids. The CDR3 bases are TGTGCCAGCAGCCCTTGGGACAGGGCGACTGGAAACACCATATATTTT. Its protein product is CASSPWDRATGNTIYF.

As regards this clonotype: A much larger clone lies one base from this, so it may be a read error. The rearrangement joins TRBV15 to TRBJ1-5, with TRBD1 matching over 7 bases. CDR1 LNHNV and CDR2 YYDKDF come from the germline V gene (reference sequence). The CDR3 extends over 15 amino acids. The CDR3 DNA is TGTGCCTCCAGCAGACCCGACAGGGAAACTCAGCCCCAGCATTTT. It codes for CASSRPDRETQPQHF.

The rearrangement joins TRBV28 to TRBJ1-6; possibly TRBD1 for D (6 bases). V was trimmed by 6 bases and J by 0 bases, leaving 12 bases between them. From germline, CDR1 is MDHEN and CDR2 SYDVKM. The CDR3 is 16 amino acids. CDR3 sequence (DNA): TGTGCCAGCAGACGGACAGTAAGCTCCTATAATTCACCCCTCCACTTT. This encodes CASRRTVSSYNSPLHF. Variable domain in full (rest from reference TRBV28 and TRBJ1-6): DVKVTQSSRYLVKRTGEKVFLECVQDMDHENMFWYRQDPGLGLRLIYFSYDVKMKEKGDIPEGYSVSREKKERFSLILESASTNQTSMYLCASRRTVSSYNSPLHFGNGTRLTVT.

V and J are TRBV18 and TRBJ2-6; 11 bases map to TRBD1. The V gene's germline CDR1 is KGHSH and CDR2 LQKENI. Unmatched junction bases numbered 22, after V lost 3 bases and J lost 3 bases. This CDR3 comprises 23 residues. The DNA for the CDR3 is TGTGCCAGCTCACCCTCCGGACAGGGGGCGGTCGGGACTAGCCTTGATGGGGCCAACGTCCTGACTTTC. Translated, it gives CASSPSGQGAVGTSLDGANVLTF. Combining the CDR3 with reference TRBV18 and TRBJ2-6 gives the whole variable domain NAGVMQNPRHLVRRRGQEARLRCSPMKGHSHVYWYRQLPEEGLKFMVYLQKENIIDESGMPKERFSAEFPKEGPSILRIQQVVRGDSAAYFCASSPSGQGAVGTSLDGANVLTFGAGSRLTVL.

The table lists this clonotype with a few counts. The rearrangement links TRBV14 to TRBJ2-2, with 11 bases identical to TRBD2. Germline CDR1 and CDR2: SGHDN and FVKESK. The CDR3 loop spans 17 amino acids. Germline trimming cut 1 base from V and 3 bases from J; bases unmatched to any gene: 4. This CDR3 reads CASSQVTSGRYTGELFF. In DNA form, the CDR3 reads TGTGCCAGCAGCCAAGTCACTAGCGGGAGATACACCGGGGAGCTGTTTTTT. The complete variable domain, with remaining parts taken from reference TRBV14 and TRBJ2-2, reads EAGVTQFPSHSVIEKGQTVTLRCDPISGHDNLYWYRRVMGKEIKFLLHFVKESKQDESGMPNNRFLAERTGGTYSTLKVQPAELEDSGVYFCASSQVTSGRYTGELFFGEGSRLTVL.

The chain employs TRBV7-9 and TRBJ1-2, with TRBD1 identical over 9 bases. CDR3 length: 14 residues. Germline lookup yields CDR1 SEHNR and CDR2 FQNEAQ (reference sequence). Trimming removed 1 base from V and 7 bases from J; junction bases left unmatched: 4. Here the CDR3 reads CASSLGDRVFGYTF. CDR3 nucleotides: TGTGCCAGCAGCTTAGGGGACAGGGTTTTTGGCTACACCTTC.

This clonotype was seen a few times. The V and J genes are TRBV24-1 and TRBJ2-1; TRBD2 matches at 11 bases. The J segment lost 4 bases and the V segment lost 4 bases, leaving 8 bases of the junction unmatched. The CDR3 loop spans 17 amino acids. Germline V gene lookup returns CDR1 KGHDR and CDR2 SFDVKD. CDR3 residues: CATSEPKTSGVYNEQFF. The CDR3 nucleotides are TGTGCCACCAGTGAACCCAAGACTAGCGGGGTTTACAATGAGCAGTTCTTC.

The table lists this clonotype with a few counts. This chain links TRBV10-3 with TRBJ2-1, with 8 bases aligning to TRBD2. V shed 7 bases, J shed 6 bases, and the junction held 8 bases outside the gene matches. CDR3 length: 14 residues. The V gene's germline CDR1 is ENHRY and CDR2 SYGVKD. CDR3 coding DNA: TGTGCCATCAAAGCCCGGGAGGGGGGCAATGAGCAGTTCTTC. Translating gives CAIKAREGGNEQFF.

The chain employs TRBV5-4 and TRBJ2-2; 8 positions match TRBD2. Germline CDR1 SGHNT, CDR2 YYREEE (reference sequence). With 0 bases clipped from V and 4 bases from J, the junction kept 2 bases outside the gene matches. The CDR3 covers 15 residues. DNA of the CDR3: TGTGCCAGCAGCTTGGGACTAGCGACCACCGGGGAGCTGTTTTTT. Residues: CASSLGLATTGELFF.

The CDR3 region is CASTPSGLFLSGNTIYF. The DNA for the CDR3 is TGTGCCAGCACCCCGTCGGGGCTCTTTCTCTCTGGAAACACCATATATTTT. The J gene is TRBJ1-3, the V gene TRBV12-3 or TRBV12-4, with D perhaps matching TRBD1 (5 bases). The CDR3 loop spans 17 amino acids. V lost 7 bases, J lost 0 bases, and 19 bases lay in between.

As to this clonotype: This clone may be a read error of a much larger clone one base away. This chain links TRBV27 with TRBJ2-2, with D possibly matching TRBD1 (6 bases). The CDR3 runs to 13 residues. Germline V gives CDR1 MNHEY, CDR2 SMNVEV (reference sequence). V lost 2 bases, J lost 6 bases, and 7 bases lay in between. CDR3: CASSLEGAGELFF. CDR3 nucleotide sequence: TGTGCCAGCAGTTTAGAGGGGGCCGGGGAGCTGTTTTTT.

The chain employs TRBV3-1 and TRBJ1-3; D gene uncertain. The CDR3 is 12 residues long. Germline CDR1 LGHDT, CDR2 YNNKEL (reference sequence). V lost 7 bases, J lost 6 bases, and 10 bases lay in between. CDR3 residues: CASKAAENTIYF. CDR3 coding DNA: TGTGCCAGCAAGGCAGCCGAAAACACCATATATTTT.

This chain links TRBV24-1 with TRBJ2-1; TRBD2 matches at 8 bases. Germline lookup yields CDR1 KGHDR and CDR2 SFDVKD. CDR3 length: 16 amino acids. The junction had 6 bases not matched to a gene; V was cut back by 2 bases and J by 4 bases. CDR3 sequence (DNA): TGTGCCACCAGTGATTCGGGAGGGGGTATATACAATGAGCAGTTCTTC. Encoded protein: CATSDSGGGIYNEQFF.

This clonotype was seen a handful of times. The CDR3 region has the DNA TGCAGCGTTGCCCCCCCAGGGTCAGATACGCAGTATTTT. Residues: CSVAPPGSDTQYF. The V and J genes are TRBV29-1 and TRBJ2-3; a possible D gene is TRBD1 (5 bases). Germline V gives CDR1 SQVTM, CDR2 ANQGSEA. The CDR3 covers 13 residues. The V and J ends lost 4 bases and 4 bases respectively, with 12 bases between them.

This chain connects TRBV7-9 to TRBJ2-7, with 8 bases that match TRBD2. The CDR3 has 15 residues. Germline values: CDR1 SEHNR, CDR2 FQNEAQ (reference sequence). The ends lost 3 bases at V and 2 bases at J; junction bases unmatched: 6. In DNA, the CDR3 is TGTGCCAGCAGCTTCCGATTAGCGGGACCCTACGAGCAGTACTTC. The encoded protein is CASSFRLAGPYEQYF.

This clonotype showed up many times. The chain recombines TRBV27 with TRBJ1-1, with a weak D call TRBD1 (5 bases). Trimming took off 2 bases at V and 1 base at J, with 11 bases between the two ends. This CDR3 is built from 15 residues. CDR1 is MNHEY and CDR2 is SMNVEV in the germline V gene (reference sequence). CDR3 protein: CASSLPGHQNTEAFF. For the CDR3, the DNA is TGTGCCAGCAGTTTACCCGGACATCAGAACACTGAAGCTTTCTTT.

This clonotype occurred a few times. J is TRBJ2-5 and V is TRBV20-1; D is possibly TRBD1 (6 bases). CDR3 length: 16 amino acids. Trimming took off 5 bases at V and 2 bases at J, with 21 bases between the two ends. Germline CDR1 DFQATT, CDR2 SNEGSKA (reference sequence). CDR3 sequence reads: CSALPPDRLVQETQYF. CDR3 DNA: TGCAGTGCTCTTCCCCCGGACAGACTCGTACAAGAGACCCAGTACTTC.

In regard to this clonotype: This clone may be a read error of a much larger clone one base away. The chain employs TRBV7-9 and TRBJ2-6; possibly TRBD2 for D (5 bases). The CDR3 is made up of 17 amino acids. The ends were cut back, 2 bases at V and 1 base at J, with 12 bases in the middle. Germline CDR1 and CDR2: SEHNR and FQNEAQ (reference sequence). CDR3 region: CASSLWRWESGANVLTF. For the CDR3, the DNA is TGTGCCAGCAGCTTATGGCGCTGGGAGTCTGGGGCCAACGTCCTGACTTTC.

At least ten counts were recorded for this clonotype. This rearrangement joins TRBV6-1 to TRBJ1-1; unclear D gene. The germline V gene encodes CDR1 MNHNS and CDR2 SASEGT. The CDR3 consists of 13 residues. The V end was cut by 7 bases, the J end by 0 bases, with 9 bases between. The CDR3 sequence: CASTRALNTEAFF. For the CDR3, the DNA is TGTGCCAGCACCAGAGCCTTGAACACTGAAGCTTTCTTT.

There are a few counts of this clonotype. This chain links TRBV6-2 or TRBV6-3 with TRBJ1-1; tentatively, D is TRBD1 (6 bases). The CDR3 length is 12 residues. Germline V lookup: CDR1 MNHEY, CDR2 SVGEGT. V was cut by 7 bases and J by 5 bases, with 11 bases left in between. In DNA, the CDR3 is TGTGCCAGCACCAAAAGGGGGACTGAAGCTTTCTTT. Encoded protein: CASTKRGTEAFF.

This clonotype has just a few counts. One junction end does not reproduce the germline sequence, and a read error may be involved. The CDR3 DNA reads as TGCAGTGCTAGAGCAGGGGCGGGCCCCAACATCTTT. Translated: CSARAGAGPNIF. The chain employs TRBV20-1 and TRBJ1-3, with a tentative D call TRBD1 (6 bases). CDR1 is DFQATT, CDR2 SNEGSKA, per germline (reference sequence). The CDR3 length is 12 residues.

This clonotype has at least ten counts. The CDR3 loop reads CASGSRGANTGELFF. The DNA for the CDR3 is TGTGCCAGCGGCAGCAGGGGTGCGAACACCGGGGAGCTGTTTTTT. The rearrangement uses TRBV6-1 and TRBJ2-2, with D perhaps matching TRBD1 (6 bases). CDR3 length: 15 residues. The germline gives CDR1 MNHNS, CDR2 SASEGT. V was trimmed by 8 bases and J by 0 bases, leaving 13 bases between them.

The V and J genes are TRBV29-1 and TRBJ1-5, with 7 bases lining up with TRBD1. Germline assignment: CDR1 SQVTM and CDR2 ANQGSEA. V lost 6 bases and J lost 4; bases outside the gene matches: 6. The CDR3 contains 13 residues. In DNA form, the CDR3 reads TGCAGCGTACGGGACAGATATAATCAGCCCCAGCATTTT. Translation gives CSVRDRYNQPQHF.